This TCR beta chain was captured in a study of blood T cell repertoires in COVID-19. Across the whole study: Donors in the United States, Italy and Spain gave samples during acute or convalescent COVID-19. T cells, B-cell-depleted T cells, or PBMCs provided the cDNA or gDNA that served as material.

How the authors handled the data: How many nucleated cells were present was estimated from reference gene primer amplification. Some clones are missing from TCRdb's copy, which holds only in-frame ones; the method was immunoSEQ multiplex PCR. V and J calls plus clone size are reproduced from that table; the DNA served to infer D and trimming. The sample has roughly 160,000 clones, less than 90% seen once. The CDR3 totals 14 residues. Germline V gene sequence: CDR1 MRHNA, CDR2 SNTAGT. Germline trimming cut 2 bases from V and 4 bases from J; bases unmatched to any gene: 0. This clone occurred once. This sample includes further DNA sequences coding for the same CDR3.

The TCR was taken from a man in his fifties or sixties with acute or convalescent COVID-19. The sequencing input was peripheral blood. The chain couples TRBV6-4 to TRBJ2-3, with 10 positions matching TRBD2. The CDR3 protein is CASSDSGGADTQYF. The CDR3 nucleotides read TGTGCCAGCAGTGACAGCGGGGGGGCAGATACGCAGTATTTT.